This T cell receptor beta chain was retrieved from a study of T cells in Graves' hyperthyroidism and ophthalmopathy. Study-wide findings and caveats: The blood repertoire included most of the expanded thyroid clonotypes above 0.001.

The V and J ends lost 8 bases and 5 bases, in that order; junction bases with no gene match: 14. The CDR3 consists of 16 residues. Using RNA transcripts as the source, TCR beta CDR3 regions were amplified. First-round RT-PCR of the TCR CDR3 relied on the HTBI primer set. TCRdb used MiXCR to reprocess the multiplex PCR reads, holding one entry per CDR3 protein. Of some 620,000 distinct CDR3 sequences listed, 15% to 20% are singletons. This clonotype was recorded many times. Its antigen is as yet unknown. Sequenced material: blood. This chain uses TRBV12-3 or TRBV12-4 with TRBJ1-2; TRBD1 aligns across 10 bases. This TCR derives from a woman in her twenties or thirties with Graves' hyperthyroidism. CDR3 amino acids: CASFGDRGLRGYGYTF. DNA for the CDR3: TGTGCCAGCTTCGGAGACAGGGGGCTTAGGGGATATGGCTACACCTTC.